A single sample is the source of the 14 T cell receptor beta chains below, sequenced in a study of blood T cell repertoires in COVID-19 (dated by TCRdb to 2018 to 2021). The library was built by means of the immunoSEQ multiplex PCR assay. This immuneACCESS table, as held by TCRdb, lists in-frame sequences with V and J called but not all clones. Of the missing ones, under half trace to an unresolved V gene in checked studies; the others have no known cause. The sample includes fewer than 400,000 clones, with more than 75% observed a single time. 4% to 5% of the sample comes from the top ten. Sequencing was performed on PBMCs or T cells enriched from blood (not recorded which). The receptors derive from a man aged 25-40 years who had recovered from COVID-19.

The chain couples TRBV5-4 to TRBJ2-7, with 9 positions matching TRBD2. CDR1 and CDR2 from the germline V gene are SGHNT and YYREEE (reference sequence). CDR3 length equals 14 residues. Trimming removed 5 bases from V and 2 bases from J; junction bases left unmatched: 5. The CDR3 here is CASSFIAGAYEQYF. CDR3 coding DNA: TGTGCCAGCAGTTTTATAGCGGGAGCCTACGAGCAGTACTTC.

V usage is TRBV6-2 or TRBV6-3 and J usage is TRBJ2-3, with 9 bases matching TRBD2. J lost 2 bases, V lost 0 bases, and 9 bases had no gene match. Germline lookup yields CDR1 MNHEY and CDR2 SVGEGT. This CDR3 has 18 residues. The CDR3 reads CASSYSISLAGLTDTQYF. CDR3 bases: TGTGCCAGCAGTTACTCGATATCACTAGCGGGCCTCACAGATACGCAGTATTTT.

The chain couples TRBV27 to TRBJ2-2, with D possibly TRBD1 on 5 matching bases. The CDR3 consists of 16 residues. Germline CDR1 reads MNHEY; CDR2 reads SMNVEV (reference sequence). V was pared by 4 bases and J by 2 bases, with 14 bases between. CDR3 sequence: CASSSPGQGNTGELFF. The CDR3 DNA follows: TGTGCCAGCAGTTCCCCTGGGCAGGGTAACACCGGGGAGCTGTTTTTT.

The chain carries TRBV3-1 (or the pseudogene TRBV3-2) and TRBJ2-4, with D maybe TRBD1 (5 bases). V was trimmed by 4 bases and J by 0 bases, leaving 19 bases between them. This CDR3 region has 18 residues. Germline CDR1 reads LGHDT; CDR2 reads YNNKEL (reference sequence). CDR3 loop: CASSPQQERLKAKNIQYF. DNA of the CDR3: TGTGCCAGCAGCCCCCAACAGGAACGGTTGAAAGCCAAAAACATTCAGTACTTC.

In nucleotides, the CDR3 is TGTGCCAGCAGAGATGCCGGACAGTATGGCTACACCTTC. Its translation: CASRDAGQYGYTF. This sequence joins TRBV27 and TRBJ1-2; a weak D match, TRBD1 (6 bases). Germline CDR1 is MNHEY and CDR2 is SMNVEV (reference sequence). The CDR3 has 13 amino acids. Trimming left V 6 bases short and J 5 bases short, with 13 bases between.

The V and J genes are TRBV5-4 and TRBJ2-5; 8 nucleotides match TRBD2. V lost 2 bases and J lost 5; bases outside the gene matches: 11. This CDR3 is built from 16 residues. The V gene's germline CDR1 is SGHNT and CDR2 YYREEE (reference sequence). Here the CDR3 DNA reads TGTGCCAGCAGCTTTCCCCCGGGGGGGCGAGGGGAGACCCAGTACTTC. This gives the protein CASSFPPGGRGETQYF.

The genes are TRBV28 and TRBJ2-2; D not resolved. Deletions cut 6 bases from V and 6 bases from J, with 14 bases between. This CDR3 is 14 amino acids long. Germline V gives CDR1 MDHEN, CDR2 SYDVKM. Here the CDR3 reads CASRPSISPGELFF. In DNA, the CDR3 is TGTGCCAGCAGACCCTCTATTTCCCCCGGGGAGCTGTTTTTT.

This chain joins TRBV28 and TRBJ2-2; no firm D call. CDR3 length: 14 amino acids. V shed 3 bases and J shed 5 bases, with 10 bases lying between them. CDR1 and CDR2 (germline): MDHEN, SYDVKM. The DNA for the CDR3 is TGTGCCAGCAGTTTTCGACGGGTGACCGGGGAGCTGTTTTTT. It yields the protein CASSFRRVTGELFF.

This clone was counted a few times. The rearrangement links TRBV5-5 to TRBJ2-1; weak D call: TRBD2 (5 bases). Germline CDR1 SGHKS, CDR2 YYEKEE (reference sequence). The CDR3 runs 15 residues. V shed 4 bases and J shed 8 bases, with 19 bases lying between them. CDR3 loop: CASSGFLQDWDEQFF. The CDR3 region has the DNA TGTGCCAGCAGCGGGTTCCTCCAGGACTGGGATGAGCAGTTCTTC.

This rearrangement joins TRBV9 to TRBJ2-7; perhaps TRBD1 as D (6 bases). The germline V gene encodes CDR1 SGDLS and CDR2 YYNGEE. Trimming stripped 9 bases from V and 2 bases from J, with 18 bases between. This CDR3 spans 14 amino acids. CDR3 amino acids: CANPQGDLPYEQYF. The DNA for the CDR3 is TGTGCCAACCCACAGGGAGACCTTCCCTACGAGCAGTACTTC.

The chain is built from TRBV7-2 and TRBJ1-4; the D gene is possibly TRBD1 (5 bases). Per the germline V gene, CDR1 is SGHTA and CDR2 is FQGNSA. Trimming pared 5 bases from V and 7 bases from J, leaving 17 bases between. The CDR3 is 15 residues long. The CDR3 DNA reads TGTGCCAGCAGCCAGGGTGGGGCCCAGGGTGAAAAACTGTTTTTT. Translated: CASSQGGAQGEKLFF.

The chain joins TRBV18 to TRBJ2-7; 12 bases align to TRBD2. V trimming: 0 bases; J trimming: 7 bases; junction bases outside the gene matches: 7. Per germline, CDR1 KGHSH and CDR2 LQKENI. This CDR3 is 16 amino acids long. CDR3 nucleotide sequence: TGTGCCAGCTCACCACCAGGACTAGCGGGACCCACTGAGCAGTACTTC. Translated: CASSPPGLAGPTEQYF.

The genes are TRBV15 and TRBJ2-7; TRBD2 matches 7 bases. Germline CDR1 reads LNHNV; CDR2 reads YYDKDF (reference sequence). This CDR3 spans 19 amino acids. J gave up 2 bases and V 0 bases, and 16 bases lay outside the gene matches. The CDR3 sequence is CATSRDYLRVAGVPYEQYF. CDR3 sequence (DNA): TGTGCCACCAGCAGAGATTACTTGCGGGTGGCGGGGGTCCCCTACGAGCAGTACTTC.

V usage is TRBV15 and J usage is TRBJ2-5; 7 bases agree with TRBD2. Germline loops: CDR1 LNHNV, CDR2 YYDKDF (reference sequence). Trimming cost V 0 bases and J 10 bases; bases outside gene matches: 14. This CDR3 contains 16 residues. The CDR3 nucleotides read TGTGCCACCAGCAGAGATAGGGGACTACTCACAGAAGGCCAGTACTTC. Residues: CATSRDRGLLTEGQYF. Full variable domain (remainder filled in from reference TRBV15 and TRBJ2-5): DAMVIQNPRYQVTQFGKPVTLSCSQTLNHNVMYWYQQKSSQAPKLLFHYYDKDFNNEADTPDNFQSRRPNTSFCFLDIRSPGLGDTAMYLCATSRDRGLLTEGQYFGPGTRLLVL.